This T cell receptor (beta chain) was identified during a study of molecular identifiers for immune sequencing clone quantification. TCRdb itself ran the PCR reads through MiXCR, one entry per CDR3 protein. The sample shows 60,000 to 80,000 distinct CDR3 sequences, roughly 18% of them seen only once. The sequence was obtained from a human donor in good health. Some libraries in this study had Jurkat cell RNA spiked in. The sample was naive CD8+ T cells from blood, with Jurkat cell RNA spiked in. Specified subset: FACS-sorted CD8+CD4-CCR7+CD45RA+ naive T cells.

The CDR3 sequence: CSVEGDSVGQFF. The DNA for the CDR3 is TGCAGCGTTGAAGGGGACAGCGTTGGGCAGTTCTTC. The J gene is TRBJ2-1, the V gene TRBV29-1, with 7 positions matching TRBD1. V gave up 1 base and J gave up 12 bases; unmatched junction bases: 6. CDR1 is SQVTM, CDR2 ANQGSEA, per germline. The CDR3 loop spans 12 amino acids.